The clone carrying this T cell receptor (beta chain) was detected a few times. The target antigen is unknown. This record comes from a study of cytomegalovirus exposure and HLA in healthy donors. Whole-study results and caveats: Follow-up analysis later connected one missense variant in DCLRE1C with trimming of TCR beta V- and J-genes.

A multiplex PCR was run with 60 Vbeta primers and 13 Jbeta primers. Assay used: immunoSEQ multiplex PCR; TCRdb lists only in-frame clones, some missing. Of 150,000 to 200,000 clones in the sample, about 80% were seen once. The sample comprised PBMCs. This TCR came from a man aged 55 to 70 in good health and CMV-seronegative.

The CDR3 DNA reads TGTGCCAGCAGCTCAGACCGGCAGGCACTCTATGGCTACACCTTC. It encodes CASSSDRQALYGYTF. The V call is TRBV7-2, the J call TRBJ1-2, with D hard to call. Deletions cut 4 bases from V and 4 bases from J, with 16 bases between. The CDR3 contains 15 residues. The germline V gene encodes CDR1 SGHTA and CDR2 FQGNSA.